This TCR beta chain is drawn from a study of T cell repertoires in cytomegalovirus infection. One entry per CDR3 protein results from TCRdb running MiXCR on the reads. Altogether fewer than 550,000 distinct CDR3 sequences are present, more than 20% being singletons, with the ten largest covering 13%. The CDR3 spans 15 residues. The junction had 10 bases not matched to a gene; V was cut back by 5 bases and J by 7 bases. Germline V gene data show CDR1 as MDHEN and CDR2 as SYDVKM. Study observations and caveats: It was HLA-C-restricted CMV-specific TCR beta clonotypes that dominated the response ex vivo.

This clonotype has more than one count but fewer than ten. The antigen is undetermined. Sequencing was done on a sample of PBMCs. This chain uses TRBV28 with TRBJ2-1, with 8 positions matching TRBD2. This TCR came from a human donor in good health (CMV status not recorded). Some clones in this sample may be carry-over from other donors' samples. For the CDR3, the DNA is TGTGCCAGCAGTCTGTCGGGAGGGCCAGATAATGAGCAGTTCTTC. Protein sequence: CASSLSGGPDNEQFF.